The entry below describes one T cell receptor beta chain. The antigen is undetermined. TCRdb re-called the RT-PCR reads through MiXCR, storing one row per CDR3 protein. The table records fewer than 550,000 distinct CDR3 sequences, 25% of them present only once. Germline CDR1 KGHDR, CDR2 SFDVKD. V lost 5 bases to trimming and J lost 6 bases, with 12 bases between them. This CDR3 has 13 amino acids. This sample was taken from a study of response to subunit inactivated influenza vaccine. Study-wide results and caveats: Each seasonal flu vaccination may recruit only limited new T cells, authors suggested.

The clonotype comes from a man aged 45 to 65 who received an inactivated influenza vaccine. The chain carries TRBV24-1 and TRBJ1-2; perhaps TRBD1 as D (5 bases). The sequences come from CD4+ T cells sorted from PBMCs, collected 4 to 6 days after vaccination. CDR3 residues: CATSVAGTDGYTF. As DNA, the CDR3 is TGTGCCACCAGTGTTGCAGGGACGGATGGCTACACCTTC.